The 24 T cell receptor beta chains presented below share a single source sample, sequenced in a study of spatial heterogeneity in lung cancer. TCRdb ran MiXCR on the 5' RACE reads and lists one entry per CDR3 protein. This sample yields nearly 80,000 distinct CDR3 sequences, of which 7% to 9% are seen a single time; 6.8% belongs to the top ten. The time point denotes: sample taken at primary tumor resection. Sequences were derived from PBMCs, sampled at surgery. These receptors all come from a male donor with early-stage non-small cell lung cancer.

The chain carries TRBV27 and TRBJ2-7; D perhaps matches TRBD1 (5 bases). This CDR3 region has 16 residues. Germline CDR1 reads MNHEY; CDR2 reads SMNVEV (reference sequence). V lost 3 bases and J lost 3, with 18 bases in between. The CDR3 region is CASSFSTGLNFYEQYF. The CDR3 DNA reads TGTGCCAGCAGTTTCTCAACAGGTCTTAACTTCTACGAGCAGTACTTC.

This clonotype was found many times. The chain recombines TRBV10-3 with TRBJ2-5; D gene ambiguous. Germline CDR1 reads ENHRY; CDR2 reads SYGVKD. This CDR3 has 14 amino acids. Trimming removed 6 bases at V and 2 bases at J, with 13 bases between. CDR3 residues: CAISPRGEQETQYF. In DNA, the CDR3 is TGTGCCATCAGCCCTCGTGGGGAACAAGAGACCCAGTACTTC.

Ten or more counts support this clonotype. This chain links TRBV6-5 with TRBJ2-7, with TRBD2 matching 7 bases. The CDR3 covers 15 residues. Germline V gene data show CDR1 as MNHEY and CDR2 as SVGAGI. Germline trimming cut 4 bases from V and 5 bases from J; bases unmatched to any gene: 11. CDR3 coding DNA: TGTGCCAGCAGTTCCCAGGAAGCGGGGCCCCACGAGCAGTACTTC. Translation: CASSSQEAGPHEQYF.

The rearrangement links TRBV6-5 to TRBJ2-5; no clear D. Germline V gene data show CDR1 as MNHEY and CDR2 as SVGAGI. This CDR3 spans 13 amino acids. V was trimmed by 6 bases and J by 4 bases, leaving 12 bases between them. The CDR3: CASSPTWGETQYF. For the CDR3, the DNA is TGTGCCAGCAGCCCTACTTGGGGAGAGACCCAGTACTTC.

This clonotype was counted many times. The rearrangement uses TRBV27 and TRBJ2-3; D uncertain. The CDR3 runs 14 residues. Trimming shortened V by 6 bases and J by 4 bases, and 14 bases separated the two germline ends. Germline V CDR1 and CDR2: MNHEY, SMNVEV (reference sequence). CDR3 DNA sequence: TGTGCCAGCAGACGTGGGCTGCAGTCAGATACGCAGTATTTT. Translated, it gives CASRRGLQSDTQYF.

V is TRBV5-1 and J is TRBJ1-2; D possibly corresponds to TRBD1 (5 bases). CDR1 SGHRS and CDR2 YFSETQ come from the germline V gene. V shed 4 bases and J shed 3 bases, with 10 bases lying between them. This CDR3 contains 13 residues. This chain's CDR3 is CASSTTADYGYTF. In nucleotides, the CDR3 is TGCGCCAGCAGCACGACAGCCGACTATGGCTACACCTTC.

This clonotype was counted at least ten times. This chain uses TRBV7-9 with TRBJ2-6; weak D call: TRBD1 (5 bases). Germline assignment: CDR1 SEHNR and CDR2 FQNEAQ (reference sequence). The V gene lost 1 base and the J gene lost 4 bases, with 8 bases spanning the gap. There are 15 residues in the CDR3. CDR3 DNA: TGTGCCAGCAGCTTAGAAGGGGCAGGGGCCAACGTCCTGACTTTC. The encoded protein is CASSLEGAGANVLTF.

This clonotype appeared a few times. The chain is built from TRBV19 and TRBJ2-2; 8 bases match TRBD1. The germline V gene has CDR1 LNHDA and CDR2 SQIVND (reference sequence). V gave up 3 bases and J gave up 0 bases; unmatched junction bases: 6. This CDR3 is built from 17 residues. CDR3 coding DNA: TGTGCCAGTAGTATCGGGGCAGGGGGCTCGAACACCGGGGAGCTGTTTTTT. Amino acid sequence: CASSIGAGGSNTGELFF. The entire variable domain, with the rest obtained from reference TRBV19 and TRBJ2-2, is as follows: DGGITQSPKYLFRKEGQNVTLSCEQNLNHDAMYWYRQDPGQGLRLIYYSQIVNDFQKGDIAEGYSVSREKKESFPLTVTSAQKNPTAFYLCASSIGAGGSNTGELFFGEGSRLTVL.

In this sample, this clonotype turned up many times. The V and J genes are TRBV24-1 and TRBJ1-1; D possibly corresponds to TRBD1 (5 bases). CDR1 and CDR2 from the germline V gene are KGHDR and SFDVKD. The CDR3 is 15 amino acids. The V and J ends lost 5 bases and 4 bases respectively, with 16 bases between them. CDR3 coding DNA: TGTGCCACCAGTGTGGGGGAATGGGGCGGCACTGAAGCTTTCTTT. It is translated as CATSVGEWGGTEAFF.

This clonotype occurred a few times. This chain joins TRBV10-1 and TRBJ1-1; weak D call: TRBD1 (5 bases). Trimming removed 2 bases from V and 7 bases from J, with 11 bases in between. CDR1 is WNHNN, CDR2 SYGVQD, per germline (reference sequence). This CDR3 has 13 residues. The CDR3 coding sequence is TGCGCCAGCAGTGAGGGTACAGGCATTGAAGCTTTCTTT. As protein: CASSEGTGIEAFF.

By proportion, this clonotype is medium-sized. This sequence joins TRBV2 and TRBJ1-5; TRBD1 might be the D (5 bases). Germline V gene lookup returns CDR1 SNHLY and CDR2 FYNNEI. The CDR3 has 15 amino acids. Trimming stripped 4 bases from V and 6 bases from J, with 16 bases between. The CDR3: CASSGVTGGRQPQHF. In DNA, the CDR3 is TGTGCCAGCAGTGGAGTGACCGGGGGTCGTCAGCCCCAGCATTTT.

This clonotype has more than one count but fewer than ten. The V and J genes are TRBV6-5 and TRBJ2-1, with 8 bases identical to TRBD2. Germline trimming cut 6 bases from V and 0 bases from J; bases unmatched to any gene: 4. CDR1 and CDR2 from the germline V gene are MNHEY and SVGAGI. The CDR3 spans 15 residues. CDR3 in amino acids: CASRKSGSSYNEQFF. DNA for the CDR3: TGTGCCAGCAGGAAGAGCGGGAGCTCCTACAATGAGCAGTTCTTC.

CDR3 nucleotide sequence: TGCAGCGTTGCCTCACGGGGGACTGAAGCTTTCTTT. The encoded protein is CSVASRGTEAFF. This rearrangement joins TRBV29-1 to TRBJ1-1, with D tentatively TRBD1 (5 bases). V lost 4 bases to trimming and J lost 5 bases, with 11 bases between them. Germline V CDR1 and CDR2: SQVTM, ANQGSEA. The CDR3 runs 12 residues.

This clonotype was seen only a few times. This chain connects TRBV30 to TRBJ1-5; D is unresolved. The CDR3 length is 13 residues. Trimming removed 0 bases from V and 0 bases from J, with 3 bases in between. CDR1 is GTSNPN and CDR2 is SVGIG in the germline V gene (reference sequence). The CDR3 bases are TGTGCCTGGAGTGTCAATAGCAATCAGCCCCAGCATTTT. It codes for CAWSVNSNQPQHF.

V gene TRBV20-1 combines with J gene TRBJ2-7; no clear D. The germline gives CDR1 DFQATT, CDR2 SNEGSKA (reference sequence). The length of the CDR3 is 15 residues. The V end was cut by 0 bases, the J end by 4 bases, with 16 bases between. CDR3 loop: CSARDLEPFAYEQYF. CDR3 nucleotides: TGCAGTGCTAGAGATTTAGAGCCTTTCGCGTACGAGCAGTACTTC.

The chain links TRBV6-2 or TRBV6-3 to TRBJ2-1; 11 bases agree with TRBD2. Germline CDR1 reads MNHEY; CDR2 reads SVGEGT. Trimming at V came to 5 bases and at J to 3 bases, leaving 3 bases not matched to a gene. CDR3 size: 15 residues. CDR3 sequence: CASSHTSGSYNEQFF. The CDR3 coding sequence is TGTGCCAGCAGTCACACTAGCGGGAGCTACAATGAGCAGTTCTTC.

This clonotype appeared many times. V gene TRBV5-6 combines with J gene TRBJ2-6, with D unclear. Trimming removed 0 bases from V and 0 bases from J, with 4 bases in between. Germline V gene sequence: CDR1 SGHDT, CDR2 YYEEEE. The CDR3 length is 15 residues. The CDR3 spells CASSLEFSGANVLTF. The CDR3 DNA sequence: TGTGCCAGCAGCTTGGAGTTCTCTGGGGCCAACGTCCTGACTTTC.

In its sample, this clonotype was seen many times. The chain uses TRBV2 and TRBJ2-3, with D unresolved. The length of the CDR3 is 13 residues. Trimming pared 2 bases from V and 5 bases from J, leaving 8 bases between. Germline V lookup: CDR1 SNHLY, CDR2 FYNNEI. In DNA, the CDR3 is TGTGCCAGCAGTGAAAACAATCTAGATACGCAGTATTTT. Its protein product is CASSENNLDTQYF.

This clonotype was counted many times. The chain is built from TRBV29-1 and TRBJ2-7; no clear D gene. The ends were cut back, 4 bases at V and 1 base at J, with 5 bases in the middle. Per germline, CDR1 SQVTM and CDR2 ANQGSEA. The CDR3 contains 11 residues. This CDR3 reads CSVGSSYEQYF. CDR3 DNA: TGCAGCGTTGGCAGTTCCTACGAGCAGTACTTC.

This clonotype appeared many times. The CDR3 region is CASRQWLDQPQHF. CDR3 sequence (DNA): TGTGCCAGCAGGCAATGGTTGGACCAGCCCCAGCATTTT. V gene TRBV6-5 combines with J gene TRBJ1-5; D not resolved. Trimming took off 6 bases at V and 7 bases at J, with 13 bases between the two ends. This CDR3 comprises 13 residues. In germline, CDR1 is MNHEY, CDR2 SVGAGI.

This clonotype was observed many times. This chain uses TRBV5-1 with TRBJ2-1, with a weak D call TRBD2 (5 bases). The CDR3 is made up of 16 amino acids. The germline V and J ends were trimmed by 4 bases and 10 bases, with 24 bases remaining between them. Per germline, CDR1 SGHRS and CDR2 YFSETQ. CDR3 in DNA: TGCGCCAGCAGCGTGGGAAGGGCTAGCCTCATTTTGGAGCAGTTCTTC. Its translation is CASSVGRASLILEQFF.

Comment on this clonotype: This clone may be a read error of a much larger clone one base away. CDR3 sequence: CASSPRTGGMYEQYF. The CDR3 DNA is TGTGCCAGCAGCCCGAGAACAGGGGGGATGTACGAGCAGTACTTC. V and J are TRBV7-2 and TRBJ2-7; TRBD1 matches at 8 bases. The CDR3 has 15 amino acids. Losses at the gene ends were 5 bases for V and 4 bases for J; bases not matched to a gene: 10. Per the germline V gene, CDR1 is SGHTA and CDR2 is FQGNSA. The complete variable domain, with remaining parts taken from reference TRBV7-2 and TRBJ2-7, reads GAGVSQSPSNKVTEKGKDVELRCDPISGHTALYWYRQSLGQGLEFLIYFQGNSAPDKSGLPSDRFSAERTGGSVSTLTIQRTQQEDSAVYLCASSPRTGGMYEQYFGPGTRLTVT.

At least ten counts were recorded for this clonotype. The chain combines TRBV7-2 with TRBJ2-3, with unresolved D. The CDR3 is 11 residues long. Trimming took 6 bases from V and 2 from J, leaving 3 bases between them. Germline loops: CDR1 SGHTA, CDR2 FQGNSA. CDR3 DNA sequence: TGTGCCAGCAGTTCCACAGATACGCAGTATTTT. It yields the protein CASSSTDTQYF.

The rearrangement uses TRBV7-8 and TRBJ2-5; no definite D call. The V and J ends lost 3 bases and 3 bases respectively, with 17 bases between them. The V gene's germline CDR1 is SGHVS and CDR2 FQNEAQ. CDR3 length equals 16 residues. The CDR3 loop is CASSLDMGFTEETQYF. The CDR3 DNA reads as TGTGCCAGCAGCTTGGATATGGGGTTTACTGAAGAGACCCAGTACTTC. Combining the CDR3 with reference TRBV7-8 and TRBJ2-5 gives the whole variable domain GAGVSQSPRYKVAKRGQDVALRCDPISGHVSLFWYQQALGQGPEFLTYFQNEAQLDKSGLPSDRFFAERPEGSVSTLKIQRTQQEDSAVYLCASSLDMGFTEETQYFGPGTRLLVL.